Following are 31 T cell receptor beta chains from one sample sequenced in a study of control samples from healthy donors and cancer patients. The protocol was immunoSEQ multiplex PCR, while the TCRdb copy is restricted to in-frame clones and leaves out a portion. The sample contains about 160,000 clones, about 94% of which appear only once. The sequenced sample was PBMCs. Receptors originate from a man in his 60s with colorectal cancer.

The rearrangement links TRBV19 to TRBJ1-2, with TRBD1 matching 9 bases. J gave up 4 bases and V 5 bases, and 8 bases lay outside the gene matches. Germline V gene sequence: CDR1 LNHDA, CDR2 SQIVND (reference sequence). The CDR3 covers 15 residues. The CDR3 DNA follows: TGTGCCAGTAGTGCCGGACAGGGGATCGCCTATGGCTACACCTTC. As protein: CASSAGQGIAYGYTF. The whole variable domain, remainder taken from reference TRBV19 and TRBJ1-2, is DGGITQSPKYLFRKEGQNVTLSCEQNLNHDAMYWYRQDPGQGLRLIYYSQIVNDFQKGDIAEGYSVSREKKESFPLTVTSAQKNPTAFYLCASSAGQGIAYGYTFGSGTRLTVV.

The CDR3 region is CASSRGGLSTDTQYF. Here the CDR3 DNA reads TGCGCCAGCAGCAGAGGGGGACTGAGCACAGATACGCAGTATTTT. The V gene is TRBV4-3, the J gene TRBJ2-3; D may match TRBD1 or TRBD2 (6 bases each). Trimming removed 5 bases from V and 0 bases from J, with 12 bases in between. Germline CDR1 is LGHNA and CDR2 is YSLEER. This CDR3 has 15 amino acids.

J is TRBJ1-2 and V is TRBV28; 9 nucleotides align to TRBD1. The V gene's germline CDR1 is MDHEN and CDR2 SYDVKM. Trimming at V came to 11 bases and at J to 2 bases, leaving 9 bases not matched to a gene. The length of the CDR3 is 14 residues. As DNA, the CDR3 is TGTGCCTCTACGACACAGGGGGCGAACTATGGCTACACCTTC. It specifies CASTTQGANYGYTF.

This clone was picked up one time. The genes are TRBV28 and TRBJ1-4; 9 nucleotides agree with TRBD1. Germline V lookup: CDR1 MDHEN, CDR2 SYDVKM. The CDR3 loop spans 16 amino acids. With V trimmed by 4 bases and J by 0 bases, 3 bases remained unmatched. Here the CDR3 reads CASSSHRGPTNEKLFF. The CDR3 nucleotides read TGTGCCAGCAGTTCCCACAGGGGGCCAACTAATGAAAAACTGTTTTTT.

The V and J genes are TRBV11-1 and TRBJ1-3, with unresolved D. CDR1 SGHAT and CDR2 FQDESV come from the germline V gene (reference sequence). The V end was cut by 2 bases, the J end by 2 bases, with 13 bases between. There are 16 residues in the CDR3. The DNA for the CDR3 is TGTGCCAGCAGCTTACGGTTGGGCACCGCTGGAAACACCATATATTTT. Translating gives CASSLRLGTAGNTIYF. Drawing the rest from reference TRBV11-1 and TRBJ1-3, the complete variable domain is EAEVAQSPRYKITEKSQAVAFWCDPISGHATLYWYRQILGQGPELLVQFQDESVVDDSQLPKDRFSAERLKGVDSTLKIQPAELGDSAMYLCASSLRLGTAGNTIYFGEGSWLTVV.

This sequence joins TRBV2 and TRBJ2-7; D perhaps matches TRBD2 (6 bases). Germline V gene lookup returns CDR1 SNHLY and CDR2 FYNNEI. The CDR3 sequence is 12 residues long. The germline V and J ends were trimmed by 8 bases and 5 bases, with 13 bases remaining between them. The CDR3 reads CASHAGTHEQYF. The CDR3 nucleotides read TGTGCCAGCCACGCGGGGACCCACGAGCAGTACTTC.

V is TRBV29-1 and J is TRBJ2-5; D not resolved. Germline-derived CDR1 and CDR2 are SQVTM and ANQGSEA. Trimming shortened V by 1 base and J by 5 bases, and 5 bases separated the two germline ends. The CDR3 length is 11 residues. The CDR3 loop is CSVEVIETQYF. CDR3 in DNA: TGCAGCGTTGAAGTTATTGAGACCCAGTACTTC.

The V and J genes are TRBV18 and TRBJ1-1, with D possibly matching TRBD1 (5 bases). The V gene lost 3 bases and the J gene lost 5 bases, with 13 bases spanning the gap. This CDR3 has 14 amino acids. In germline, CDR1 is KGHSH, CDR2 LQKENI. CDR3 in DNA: TGTGCCAGCTCACCCCGGGGGGGTGGGACTGAAGCTTTCTTT. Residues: CASSPRGGGTEAFF.

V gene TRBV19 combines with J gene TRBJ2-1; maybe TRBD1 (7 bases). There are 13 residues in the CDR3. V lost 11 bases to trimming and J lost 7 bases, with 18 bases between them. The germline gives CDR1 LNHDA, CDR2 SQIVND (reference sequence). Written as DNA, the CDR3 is TGTGCCGCTGACTCCTCAGGGGGGAATGAGCAGTTCTTC. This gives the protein CAADSSGGNEQFF. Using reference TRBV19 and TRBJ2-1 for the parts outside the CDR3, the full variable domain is DGGITQSPKYLFRKEGQNVTLSCEQNLNHDAMYWYRQDPGQGLRLIYYSQIVNDFQKGDIAEGYSVSREKKESFPLTVTSAQKNPTAFYLCAADSSGGNEQFFGPGTRLTVL.

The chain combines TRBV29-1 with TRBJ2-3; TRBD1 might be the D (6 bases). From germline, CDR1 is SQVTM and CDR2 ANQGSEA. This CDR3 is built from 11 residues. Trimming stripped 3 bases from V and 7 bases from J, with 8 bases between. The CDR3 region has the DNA TGCAGCGTTGATACAGGGAATACGCAGTATTTT. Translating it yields CSVDTGNTQYF.

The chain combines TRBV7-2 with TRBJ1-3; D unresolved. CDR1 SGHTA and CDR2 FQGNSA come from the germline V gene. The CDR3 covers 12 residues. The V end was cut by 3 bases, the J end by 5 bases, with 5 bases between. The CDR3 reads CASSFTRNTIYF. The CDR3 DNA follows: TGTGCCAGCAGCTTTACCCGAAACACCATATATTTT.

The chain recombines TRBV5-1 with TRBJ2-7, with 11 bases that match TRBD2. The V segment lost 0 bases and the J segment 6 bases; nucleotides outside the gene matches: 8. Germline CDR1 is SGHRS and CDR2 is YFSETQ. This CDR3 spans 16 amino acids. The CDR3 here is CASSLAASGGPGEQYF. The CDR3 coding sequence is TGCGCCAGCAGCTTGGCAGCTAGCGGGGGGCCCGGCGAGCAGTACTTC.

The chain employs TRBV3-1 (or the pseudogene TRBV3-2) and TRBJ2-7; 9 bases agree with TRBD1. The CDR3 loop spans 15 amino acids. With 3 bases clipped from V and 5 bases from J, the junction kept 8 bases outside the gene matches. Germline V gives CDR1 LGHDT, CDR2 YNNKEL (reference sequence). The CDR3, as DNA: TGTGCCAGCAGCCAGGCGGCGGGACAGGGCCACGAGCAGTACTTC. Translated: CASSQAAGQGHEQYF.

Here the CDR3 reads CASSVSRGRGNTIYF. CDR3 sequence (DNA): TGTGCCAGCAGCGTAAGCAGGGGGCGCGGAAACACCATATATTTT. This chain joins TRBV9 and TRBJ1-3, with 8 bases that match TRBD1. The germline V gene has CDR1 SGDLS and CDR2 YYNGEE. V was pared by 1 base and J by 4 bases, with 4 bases of the junction left unmatched. The CDR3 runs 15 residues.

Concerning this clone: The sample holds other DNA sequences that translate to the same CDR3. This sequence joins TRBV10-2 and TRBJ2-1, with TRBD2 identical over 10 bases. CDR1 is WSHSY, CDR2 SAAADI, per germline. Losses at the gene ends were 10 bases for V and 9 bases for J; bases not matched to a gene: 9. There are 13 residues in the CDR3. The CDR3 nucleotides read TGCGCCACCTCACTAGCGGGGCTGGTTGAGCAGTTCTTC. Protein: CATSLAGLVEQFF.

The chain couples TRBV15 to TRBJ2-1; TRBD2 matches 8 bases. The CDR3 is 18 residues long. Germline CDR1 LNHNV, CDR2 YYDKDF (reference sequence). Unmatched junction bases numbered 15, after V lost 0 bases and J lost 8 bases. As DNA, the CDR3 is TGTGCCACCAGCAGAGATCCCCCCGGCGGGGGGCGGGGGGATGAGCAGTTCTTC. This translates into CATSRDPPGGGRGDEQFF.

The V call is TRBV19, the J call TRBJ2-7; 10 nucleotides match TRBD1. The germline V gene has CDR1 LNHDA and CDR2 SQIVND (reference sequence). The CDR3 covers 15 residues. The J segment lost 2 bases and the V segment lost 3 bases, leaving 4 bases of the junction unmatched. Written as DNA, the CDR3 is TGTGCCAGTAGTATGACCGGGACAGGGGCCTACGAGCAGTACTTC. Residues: CASSMTGTGAYEQYF. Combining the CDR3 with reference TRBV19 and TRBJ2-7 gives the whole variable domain DGGITQSPKYLFRKEGQNVTLSCEQNLNHDAMYWYRQDPGQGLRLIYYSQIVNDFQKGDIAEGYSVSREKKESFPLTVTSAQKNPTAFYLCASSMTGTGAYEQYFGPGTRLTVT.

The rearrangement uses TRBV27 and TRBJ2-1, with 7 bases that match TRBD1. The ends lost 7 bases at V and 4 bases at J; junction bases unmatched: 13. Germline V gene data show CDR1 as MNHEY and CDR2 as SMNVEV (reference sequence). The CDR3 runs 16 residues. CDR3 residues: CASTLAPGQSYNEQFF. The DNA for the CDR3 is TGTGCCAGCACCTTAGCTCCGGGACAGTCTTACAATGAGCAGTTCTTC.

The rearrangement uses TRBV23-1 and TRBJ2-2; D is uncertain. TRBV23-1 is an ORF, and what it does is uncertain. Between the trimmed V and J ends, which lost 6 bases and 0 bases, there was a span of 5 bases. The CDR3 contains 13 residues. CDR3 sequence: CASSTANTGELFF. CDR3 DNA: TGCGCCAGCAGCACCGCGAACACCGGGGAGCTGTTTTTT.

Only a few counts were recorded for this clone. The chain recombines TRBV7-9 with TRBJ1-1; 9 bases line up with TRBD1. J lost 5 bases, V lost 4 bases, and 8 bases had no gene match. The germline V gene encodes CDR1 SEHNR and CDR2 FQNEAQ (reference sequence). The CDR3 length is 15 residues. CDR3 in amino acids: CASSSGDRVWTEAFF. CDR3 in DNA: TGTGCCAGCAGCTCCGGGGACAGGGTGTGGACTGAAGCTTTCTTT. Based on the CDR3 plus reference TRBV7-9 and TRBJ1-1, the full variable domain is DTGVSQNPRHKITKRGQNVTFRCDPISEHNRLYWYRQTLGQGPEFLTYFQNEAQLEKSRLLSDRFSAERPKGSFSTLEIQRTEQGDSAMYLCASSSGDRVWTEAFFGQGTRLTVV.

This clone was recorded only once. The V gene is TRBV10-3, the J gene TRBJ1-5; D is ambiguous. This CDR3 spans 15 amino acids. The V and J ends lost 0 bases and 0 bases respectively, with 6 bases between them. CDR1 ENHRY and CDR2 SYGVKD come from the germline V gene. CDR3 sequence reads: CAISESSVSNQPQHF. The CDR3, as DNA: TGTGCCATCAGTGAGTCATCGGTTAGCAATCAGCCCCAGCATTTT.

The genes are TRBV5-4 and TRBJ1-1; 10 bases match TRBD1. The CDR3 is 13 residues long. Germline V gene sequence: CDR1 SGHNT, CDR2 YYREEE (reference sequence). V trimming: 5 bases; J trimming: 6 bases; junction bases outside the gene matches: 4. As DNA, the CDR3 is TGTGCCAGCAGTCGACAGGGGGCGGCTGAAGCTTTCTTT. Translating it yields CASSRQGAAEAFF.

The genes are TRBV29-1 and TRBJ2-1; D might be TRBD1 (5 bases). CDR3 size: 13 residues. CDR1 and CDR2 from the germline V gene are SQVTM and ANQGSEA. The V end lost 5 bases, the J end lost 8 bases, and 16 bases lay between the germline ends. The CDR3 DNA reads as TGCAGCGTTAGCAGGGCGGTTGGCGATGAGCAGTTCTTC. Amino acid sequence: CSVSRAVGDEQFF.

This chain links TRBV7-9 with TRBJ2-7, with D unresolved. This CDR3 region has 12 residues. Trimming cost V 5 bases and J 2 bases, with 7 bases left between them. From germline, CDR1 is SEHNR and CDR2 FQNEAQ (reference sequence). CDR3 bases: TGTGCCAGCAGCCTTATGACCTACGAGCAGTACTTC. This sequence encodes CASSLMTYEQYF.

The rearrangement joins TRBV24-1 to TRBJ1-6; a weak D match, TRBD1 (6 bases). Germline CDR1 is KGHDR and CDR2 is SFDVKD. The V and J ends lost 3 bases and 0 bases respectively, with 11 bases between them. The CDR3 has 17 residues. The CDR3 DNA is TGTGCCACCAGTGATAGACAGGTAAGCTCCTATAATTCACCCCTCCACTTT. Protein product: CATSDRQVSSYNSPLHF.

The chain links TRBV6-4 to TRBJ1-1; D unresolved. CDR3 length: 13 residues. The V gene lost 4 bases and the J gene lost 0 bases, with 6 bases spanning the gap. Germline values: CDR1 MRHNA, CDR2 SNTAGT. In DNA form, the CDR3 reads TGTGCCAGCAGTGCGATAATGAACACTGAAGCTTTCTTT. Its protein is CASSAIMNTEAFF.

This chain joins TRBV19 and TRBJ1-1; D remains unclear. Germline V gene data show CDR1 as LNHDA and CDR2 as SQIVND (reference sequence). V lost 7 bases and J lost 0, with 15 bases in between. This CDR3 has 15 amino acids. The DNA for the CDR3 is TGTGCCAGTACCCTTGGAGGCCTCTTGAACACTGAAGCTTTCTTT. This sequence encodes CASTLGGLLNTEAFF.

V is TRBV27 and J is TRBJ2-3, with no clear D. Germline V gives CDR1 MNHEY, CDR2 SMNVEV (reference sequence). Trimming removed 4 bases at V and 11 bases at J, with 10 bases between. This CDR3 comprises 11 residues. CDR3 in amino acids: CASSSRSEQYF. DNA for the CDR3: TGTGCCAGCAGTTCCCGGAGTGAGCAGTATTTT.

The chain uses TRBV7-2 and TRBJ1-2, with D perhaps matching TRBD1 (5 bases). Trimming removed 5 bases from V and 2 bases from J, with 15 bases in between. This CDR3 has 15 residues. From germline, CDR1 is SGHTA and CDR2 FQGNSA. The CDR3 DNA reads TGTGCCAGCAGCGTAACCGGGACGGCGAACTATGGCTACACCTTC. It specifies CASSVTGTANYGYTF. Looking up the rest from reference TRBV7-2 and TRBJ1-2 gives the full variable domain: GAGVSQSPSNKVTEKGKDVELRCDPISGHTALYWYRQSLGQGLEFLIYFQGNSAPDKSGLPSDRFSAERTGGSVSTLTIQRTQQEDSAVYLCASSVTGTANYGYTFGSGTRLTVV.

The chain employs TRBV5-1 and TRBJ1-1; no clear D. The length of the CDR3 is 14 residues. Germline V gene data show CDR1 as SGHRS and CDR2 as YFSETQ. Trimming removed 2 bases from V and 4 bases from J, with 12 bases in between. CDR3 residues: CASSFEGSGTEAFF. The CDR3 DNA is TGCGCCAGCAGCTTTGAGGGTTCTGGCACTGAAGCTTTCTTT.

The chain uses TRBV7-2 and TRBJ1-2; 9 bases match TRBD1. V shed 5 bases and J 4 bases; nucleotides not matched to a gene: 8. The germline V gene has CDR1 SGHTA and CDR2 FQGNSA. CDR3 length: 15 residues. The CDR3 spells CASSLNRGRVYGYTF. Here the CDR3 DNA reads TGTGCCAGCAGCCTAAACAGGGGGCGCGTCTATGGCTACACCTTC.